This is a list of T cell receptor beta chains from one sample in a study of CD8 T cells in ankylosing spondylitis. TCRdb independently ran MiXCR on the 5' RACE reads; one entry per CDR3 protein. In the table there are fewer than 550,000 distinct CDR3 sequences, roughly 5.2% of which are singletons. What was sequenced was blood, either unsorted or a sorted T cell fraction (not recorded which). These receptors came from a male donor with ankylosing spondylitis. CDR3s include the opening cysteine and the closing phenylalanine or tryptophan. Fields, in order: J gene, CDR3 length, V gene, CDR3 protein.

j_gene: TRBJ1-2; len: 13; v_gene: TRBV29-1; CDR3aa: CSASPGVNYGYTF
j_gene: TRBJ1-2; len: 19; v_gene: TRBV24-1; CDR3aa: CATSDLGPGTDRNFYGYTF
j_gene: TRBJ1-2; len: 12; v_gene: TRBV10-3; CDR3aa: CAISEPNYGYTF
j_gene: TRBJ1-1; len: 15; v_gene: TRBV5-1; CDR3aa: CASSLAGYGVSEAFF
j_gene: TRBJ1-4; len: 15; v_gene: TRBV7-9; CDR3aa: CASSVTLGDNEKLFF
j_gene: TRBJ2-7; len: 14; v_gene: TRBV10-3; CDR3aa: CAISGGTENYEQYF
j_gene: TRBJ2-2; len: 14; v_gene: TRBV28; CDR3aa: CASKRDSTTGELFF
j_gene: TRBJ2-7; len: 13; v_gene: TRBV5-1; CDR3aa: CASSLVTGKGQYF
j_gene: TRBJ2-3; len: 14; v_gene: TRBV5-1; CDR3aa: CASSPSGGTDTQYF
j_gene: TRBJ2-1; len: 14; v_gene: TRBV20-1; CDR3aa: CSASSLTAYNEQFF
j_gene: TRBJ2-7; len: 14; v_gene: TRBV2; CDR3aa: CAHIATASSYEQYF
j_gene: TRBJ1-6; len: 12; v_gene: TRBV15; CDR3aa: CATSRPNSPLHF
j_gene: TRBJ1-1; len: 15; v_gene: TRBV20-1; CDR3aa: CSASENRGPNTEAFF
j_gene: TRBJ1-5; len: 15; v_gene: TRBV24-1; CDR3aa: CATSDATNSLQPQHF
j_gene: TRBJ2-7; len: 17; v_gene: TRBV7-2; CDR3aa: CASSFRPRGDFRYEQYF
j_gene: TRBJ2-3; len: 11; v_gene: TRBV29-1; CDR3aa: CSQSLGDTQYF
j_gene: TRBJ2-7; len: 14; v_gene: TRBV28; CDR3aa: CASTLTGFPYEQYF
j_gene: TRBJ1-2; len: 12; v_gene: TRBV20-1; CDR3aa: CSGAEAFYGYTF
j_gene: TRBJ2-1; len: 13; v_gene: TRBV5-1; CDR3aa: CASSWTEDNEQFF
j_gene: TRBJ2-7; len: 15; v_gene: TRBV18; CDR3aa: CASSPGGGILYEQYF
j_gene: TRBJ2-1; len: 14; v_gene: TRBV5-6; CDR3aa: CASSLTLPDNEQFF
j_gene: TRBJ2-1; len: 14; v_gene: TRBV6-1; CDR3aa: CASSVRDREDEQFF
j_gene: TRBJ2-5; len: 14; v_gene: TRBV7-9; CDR3aa: CASSPTGIGETQYF